This record concerns one TCR beta chain sequence. Its specificity is unknown. The sample comes from a study of cytomegalovirus exposure and HLA in healthy donors. Study-wide results and caveats: The tendency of first-cohort TCR clusters to co-occur in the roughly 110 validation repertoires emerged from a later analysis. Reported results showed that the classifier diagnosed cytomegalovirus status with high specificity and sensitivity. Altogether, some 170 TCR beta chains were recorded as cytomegalovirus-associated. Through in vitro validation, three CMV-associated chains were shown to be specific for CMV antigens.

In germline, CDR1 is SGHDT, CDR2 YYEEEE. J was trimmed by 10 bases and V by 4 bases; bases with no gene match: 9. This CDR3 is built from 13 residues. Using immunoSEQ multiplex PCR, the repertoire was profiled, and TCRdb retains in-frame clones only, with some absent. The repertoire holds 90,000 to 110,000 clones, with roughly 86% as singletons. This clonotype was sampled from a woman between 18 and 29 years old in good health and CMV-seropositive. The chain couples TRBV5-6 to TRBJ2-5, with 8 bases matching TRBD1. Sequences were obtained from PBMCs. In DNA form, the CDR3 reads TGTGCCAGCAGCGACCGCGCCGGGACAGGCCAGTACTTC. Its protein is CASSDRAGTGQYF. Full variable domain (remainder filled in from reference TRBV5-6 and TRBJ2-5): DAGVTQSPTHLIKTRGQQVTLRCSPKSGHDTVSWYQQALGQGPQFIFQYYEEEERQRGNFPDRFSGHQFPNYSSELNVNALLLGDSALYLCASSDRAGTGQYFGPGTRLLVL.